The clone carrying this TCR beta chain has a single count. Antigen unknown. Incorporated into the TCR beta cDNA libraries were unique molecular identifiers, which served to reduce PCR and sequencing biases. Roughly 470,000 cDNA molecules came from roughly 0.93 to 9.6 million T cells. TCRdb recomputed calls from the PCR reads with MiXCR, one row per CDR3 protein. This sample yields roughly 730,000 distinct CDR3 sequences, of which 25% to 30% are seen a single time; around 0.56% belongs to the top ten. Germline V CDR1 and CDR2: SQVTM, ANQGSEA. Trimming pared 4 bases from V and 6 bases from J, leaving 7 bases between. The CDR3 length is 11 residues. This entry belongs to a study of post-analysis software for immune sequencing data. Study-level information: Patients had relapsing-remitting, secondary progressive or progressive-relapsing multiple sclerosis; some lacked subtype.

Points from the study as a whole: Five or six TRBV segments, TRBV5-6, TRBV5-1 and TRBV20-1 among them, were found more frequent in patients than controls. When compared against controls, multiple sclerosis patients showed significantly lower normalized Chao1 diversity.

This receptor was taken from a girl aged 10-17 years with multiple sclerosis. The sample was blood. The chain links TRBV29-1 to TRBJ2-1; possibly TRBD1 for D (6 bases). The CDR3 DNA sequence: TGCAGCGTTGTACAGGGCAATGAGCAGTTCTTC. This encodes CSVVQGNEQFF.